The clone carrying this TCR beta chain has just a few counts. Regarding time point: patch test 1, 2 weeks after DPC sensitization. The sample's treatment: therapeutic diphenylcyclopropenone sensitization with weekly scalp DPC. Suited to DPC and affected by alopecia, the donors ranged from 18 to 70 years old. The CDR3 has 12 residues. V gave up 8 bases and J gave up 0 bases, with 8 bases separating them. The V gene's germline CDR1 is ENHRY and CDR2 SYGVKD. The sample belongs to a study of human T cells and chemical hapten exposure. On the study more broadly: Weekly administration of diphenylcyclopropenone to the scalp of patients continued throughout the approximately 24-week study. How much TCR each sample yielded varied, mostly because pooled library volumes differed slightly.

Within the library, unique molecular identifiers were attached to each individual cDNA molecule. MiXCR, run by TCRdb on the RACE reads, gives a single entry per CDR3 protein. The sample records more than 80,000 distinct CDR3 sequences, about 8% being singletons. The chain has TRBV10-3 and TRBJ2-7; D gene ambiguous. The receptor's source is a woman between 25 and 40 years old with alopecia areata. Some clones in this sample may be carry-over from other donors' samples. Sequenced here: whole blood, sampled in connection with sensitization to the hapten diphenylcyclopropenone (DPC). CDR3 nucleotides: TGTGCCATCGACCCGAACTCCTACGAGCAGTACTTC. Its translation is CAIDPNSYEQYF.